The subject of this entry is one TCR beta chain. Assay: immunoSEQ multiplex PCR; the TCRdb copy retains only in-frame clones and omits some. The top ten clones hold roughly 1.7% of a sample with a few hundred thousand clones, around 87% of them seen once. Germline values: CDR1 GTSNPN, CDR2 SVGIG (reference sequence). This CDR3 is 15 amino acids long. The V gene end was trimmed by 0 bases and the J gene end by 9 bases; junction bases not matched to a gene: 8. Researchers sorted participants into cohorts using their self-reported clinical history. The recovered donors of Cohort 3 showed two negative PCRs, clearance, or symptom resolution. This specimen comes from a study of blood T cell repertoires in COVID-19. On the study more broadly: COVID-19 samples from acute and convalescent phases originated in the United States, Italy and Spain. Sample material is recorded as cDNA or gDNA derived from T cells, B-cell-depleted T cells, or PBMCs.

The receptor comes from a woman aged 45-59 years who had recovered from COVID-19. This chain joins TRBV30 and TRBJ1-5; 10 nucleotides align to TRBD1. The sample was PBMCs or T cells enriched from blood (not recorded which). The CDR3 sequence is CAWSVRGQGGRPQHF. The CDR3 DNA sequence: TGTGCCTGGAGTGTACGAGGACAGGGGGGACGGCCCCAGCATTTT. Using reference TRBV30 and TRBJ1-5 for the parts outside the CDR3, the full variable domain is SQTIHQWPATLVQPVGSPLSLECTVEGTSNPNLYWYRQAAGRGLQLLFYSVGIGQISSEVPQNLSASRPQDRQFILSSKKLLLSDSGFYLCAWSVRGQGGRPQHFGDGTRLSIL.